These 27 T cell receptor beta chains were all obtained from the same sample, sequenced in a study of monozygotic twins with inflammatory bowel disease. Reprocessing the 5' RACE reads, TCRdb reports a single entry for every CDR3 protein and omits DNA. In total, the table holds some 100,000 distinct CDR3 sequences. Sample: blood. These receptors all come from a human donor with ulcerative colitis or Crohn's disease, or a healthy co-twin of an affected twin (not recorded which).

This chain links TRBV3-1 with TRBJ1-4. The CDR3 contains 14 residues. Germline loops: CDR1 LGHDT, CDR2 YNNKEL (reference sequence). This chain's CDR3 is CASSQDVAVEKLFF.

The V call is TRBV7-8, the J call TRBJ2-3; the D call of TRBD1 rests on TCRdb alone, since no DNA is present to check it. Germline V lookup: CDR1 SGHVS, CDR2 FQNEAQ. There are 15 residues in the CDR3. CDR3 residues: CASSSDRPLADTQYF.

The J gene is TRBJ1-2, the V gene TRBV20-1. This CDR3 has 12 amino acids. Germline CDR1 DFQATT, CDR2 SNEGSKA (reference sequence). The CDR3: CSVQGPTEGYTF.

CDR3 residues: CASSEALGGDGKLFF. The chain is built from TRBV6-1 and TRBJ1-4. The CDR3 is made up of 15 amino acids. CDR1 MNHNS and CDR2 SASEGT come from the germline V gene.

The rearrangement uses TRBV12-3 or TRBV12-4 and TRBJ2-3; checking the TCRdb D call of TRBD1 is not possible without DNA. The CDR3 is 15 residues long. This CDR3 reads CASSFAGGESDTQYF.

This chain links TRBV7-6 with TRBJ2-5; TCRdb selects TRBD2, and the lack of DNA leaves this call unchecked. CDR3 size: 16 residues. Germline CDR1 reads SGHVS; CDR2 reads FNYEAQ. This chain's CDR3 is CASSLGTSVPPETQYF.

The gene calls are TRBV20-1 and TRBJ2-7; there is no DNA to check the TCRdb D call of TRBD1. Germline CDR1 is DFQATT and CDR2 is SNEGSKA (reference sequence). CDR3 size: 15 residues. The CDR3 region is CSANPGTEASYEQYF.

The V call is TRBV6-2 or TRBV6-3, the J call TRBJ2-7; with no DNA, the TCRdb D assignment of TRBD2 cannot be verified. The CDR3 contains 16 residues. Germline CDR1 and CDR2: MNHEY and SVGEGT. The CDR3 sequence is CASSRSASGSVYEQYF.

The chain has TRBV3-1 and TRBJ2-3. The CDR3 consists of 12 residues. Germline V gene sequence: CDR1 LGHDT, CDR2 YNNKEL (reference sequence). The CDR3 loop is CASSSPTDTQYF.

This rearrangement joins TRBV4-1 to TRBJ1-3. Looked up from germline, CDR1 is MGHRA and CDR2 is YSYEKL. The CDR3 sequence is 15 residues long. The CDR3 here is CASSHLGLTGNTIYF.

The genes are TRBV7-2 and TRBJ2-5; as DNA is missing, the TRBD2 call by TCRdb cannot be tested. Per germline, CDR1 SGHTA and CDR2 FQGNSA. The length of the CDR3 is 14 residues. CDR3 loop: CASSLVSSGETQYF.

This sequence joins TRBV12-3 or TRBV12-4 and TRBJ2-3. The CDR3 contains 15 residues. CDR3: CASSLALDAGDTQYF.

The CDR3 sequence: CASSFKGAGELFF. This rearrangement joins TRBV5-1 to TRBJ2-2. CDR3 length equals 13 residues. CDR1 is SGHRS, CDR2 YFSETQ, per germline.

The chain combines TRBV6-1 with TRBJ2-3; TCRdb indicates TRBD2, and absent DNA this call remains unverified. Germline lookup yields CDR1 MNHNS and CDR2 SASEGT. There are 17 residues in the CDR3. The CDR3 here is CASSRRSGGTSTDTQYF.

CDR3 residues: CSVVGLAGPTDTQYF. The chain carries TRBV29-1 and TRBJ2-3; absent DNA, TCRdb's TRBD2 call cannot be checked. The germline gives CDR1 SQVTM, CDR2 ANQGSEA. This CDR3 has 15 residues.

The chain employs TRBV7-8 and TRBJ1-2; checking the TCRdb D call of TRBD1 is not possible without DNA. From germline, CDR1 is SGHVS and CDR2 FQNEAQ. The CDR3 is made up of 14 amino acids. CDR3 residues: CASSLARGAIRYTF. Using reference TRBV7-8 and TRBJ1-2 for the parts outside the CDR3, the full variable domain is GAGVSQSPRYKVAKRGQDVALRCDPISGHVSLFWYQQALGQGPEFLTYFQNEAQLDKSGLPSDRFFAERPEGSVSTLKIQRTQQEDSAVYLCASSLARGAIRYTFGSGTRLTVV.

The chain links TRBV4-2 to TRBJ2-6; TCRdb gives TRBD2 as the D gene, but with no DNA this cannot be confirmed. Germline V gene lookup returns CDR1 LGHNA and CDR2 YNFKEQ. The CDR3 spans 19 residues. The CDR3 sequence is CASSESTLVWRTGANVLTF.

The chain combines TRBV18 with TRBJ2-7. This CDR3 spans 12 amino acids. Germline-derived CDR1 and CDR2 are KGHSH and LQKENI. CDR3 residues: CASSPTGDEQYF.

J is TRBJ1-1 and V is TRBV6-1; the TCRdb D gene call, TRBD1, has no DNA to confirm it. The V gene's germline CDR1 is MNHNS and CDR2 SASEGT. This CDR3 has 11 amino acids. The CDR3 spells CASSERGEAFF.

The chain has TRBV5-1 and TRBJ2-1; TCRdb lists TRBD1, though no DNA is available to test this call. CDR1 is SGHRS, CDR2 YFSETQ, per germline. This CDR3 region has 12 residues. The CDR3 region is CASSWAGDRQFF. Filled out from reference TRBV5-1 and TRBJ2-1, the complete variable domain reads KAGVTQTPRYLIKTRGQQVTLSCSPISGHRSVSWYQQTPGQGLQFLFEYFSETQRNKGNFPGRFSGRQFSNSRSEMNVSTLELGDSALYLCASSWAGDRQFFGPGTRLTVL.

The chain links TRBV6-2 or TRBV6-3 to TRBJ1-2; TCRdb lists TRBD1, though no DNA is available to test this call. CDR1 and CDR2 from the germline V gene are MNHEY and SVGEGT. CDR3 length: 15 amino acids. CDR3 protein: CASSLQGIPNYGYTF.

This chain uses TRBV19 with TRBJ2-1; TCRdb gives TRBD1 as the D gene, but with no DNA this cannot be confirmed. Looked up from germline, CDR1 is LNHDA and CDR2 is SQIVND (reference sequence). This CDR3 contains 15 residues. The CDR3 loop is CASSMRSGGGNEQFF.

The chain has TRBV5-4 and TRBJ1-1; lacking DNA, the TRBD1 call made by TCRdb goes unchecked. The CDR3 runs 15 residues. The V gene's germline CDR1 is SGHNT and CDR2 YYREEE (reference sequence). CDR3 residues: CASSEGQGLNTEAFF.

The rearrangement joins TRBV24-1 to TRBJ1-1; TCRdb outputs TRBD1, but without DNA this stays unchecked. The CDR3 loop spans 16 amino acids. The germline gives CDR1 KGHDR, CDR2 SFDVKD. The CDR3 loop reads CATSEGADRPNTEAFF.

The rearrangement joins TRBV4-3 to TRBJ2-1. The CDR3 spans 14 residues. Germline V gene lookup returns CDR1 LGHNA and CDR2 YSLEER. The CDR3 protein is CASSQVWPYNEQFF.

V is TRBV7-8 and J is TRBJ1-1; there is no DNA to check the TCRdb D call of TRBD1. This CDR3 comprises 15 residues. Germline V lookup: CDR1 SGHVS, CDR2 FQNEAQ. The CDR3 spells CASSLAPRGYTEAFF.

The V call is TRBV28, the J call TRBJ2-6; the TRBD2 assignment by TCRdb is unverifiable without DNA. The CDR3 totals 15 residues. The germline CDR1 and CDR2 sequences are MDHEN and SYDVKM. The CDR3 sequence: CASSPRGAGANVLTF.